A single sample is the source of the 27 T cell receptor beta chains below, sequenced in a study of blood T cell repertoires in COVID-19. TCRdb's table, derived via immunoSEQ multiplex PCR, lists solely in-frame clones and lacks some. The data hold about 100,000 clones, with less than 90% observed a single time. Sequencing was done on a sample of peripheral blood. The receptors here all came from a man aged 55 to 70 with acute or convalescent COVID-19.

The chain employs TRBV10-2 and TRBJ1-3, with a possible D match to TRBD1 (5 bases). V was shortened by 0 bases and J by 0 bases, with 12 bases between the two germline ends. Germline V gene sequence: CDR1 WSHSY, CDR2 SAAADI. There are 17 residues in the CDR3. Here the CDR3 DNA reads TGCGCCAGCAGTGAGTCCACAGGCCGTATCTCTGGAAACACCATATATTTT. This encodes CASSESTGRISGNTIYF.

Here the CDR3 reads CASSAPRKGAGYGYTF. The CDR3 DNA reads as TGTGCCAGCAGCGCACCTCGTAAGGGGGCAGGCTATGGCTACACCTTC. The gene calls are TRBV5-4 and TRBJ1-2, with 7 bases fitting TRBD1. Germline CDR1 and CDR2: SGHNT and YYREEE (reference sequence). V gave up 4 bases and J gave up 4 bases; unmatched junction bases: 13. The CDR3 has 16 amino acids. Filled out from reference TRBV5-4 and TRBJ1-2, the complete variable domain reads ETGVTQSPTHLIKTRGQQVTLRCSSQSGHNTVSWYQQALGQGPQFIFQYYREEENGRGNFPPRFSGLQFPNYSSELNVNALELDDSALYLCASSAPRKGAGYGYTFGSGTRLTVV.

DNA of the CDR3: TGTGCCAGCAGTGATAACGGACAGTTAAGTTCACCCCTCCACTTT. Amino acids: CASSDNGQLSSPLHF. The J gene is TRBJ1-6, the V gene TRBV25-1; a possible D gene is TRBD1 (6 bases). Germline values: CDR1 MGHDK, CDR2 SYGVNS. This CDR3 spans 15 amino acids. V lost 3 bases to trimming and J lost 9 bases, with 15 bases between them.

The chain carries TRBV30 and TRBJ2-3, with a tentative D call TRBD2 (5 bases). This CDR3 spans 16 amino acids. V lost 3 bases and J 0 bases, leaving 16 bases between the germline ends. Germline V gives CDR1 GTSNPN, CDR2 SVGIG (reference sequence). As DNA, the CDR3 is TGTGCCTGGAGATCCTGGATGGCGGGTAGCACAGATACGCAGTATTTT. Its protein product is CAWRSWMAGSTDTQYF. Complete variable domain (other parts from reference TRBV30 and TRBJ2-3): SQTIHQWPATLVQPVGSPLSLECTVEGTSNPNLYWYRQAAGRGLQLLFYSVGIGQISSEVPQNLSASRPQDRQFILSSKKLLLSDSGFYLCAWRSWMAGSTDTQYFGPGTRLTVL.

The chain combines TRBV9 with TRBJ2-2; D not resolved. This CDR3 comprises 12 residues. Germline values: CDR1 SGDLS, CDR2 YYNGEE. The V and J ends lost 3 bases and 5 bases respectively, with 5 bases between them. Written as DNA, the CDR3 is TGTGCCAGCAGCGAACTGACCGGGGAGCTGTTTTTT. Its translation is CASSELTGELFF.

The CDR3 spells CASRKTGTTSIDNTEAFF. CDR3 DNA: TGTGCCAGCCGGAAAACGGGGACTACCTCTATTGATAACACTGAAGCTTTCTTT. The chain carries TRBV25-1 and TRBJ1-1; D may be TRBD1 (5 bases). Germline CDR1 is MGHDK and CDR2 is SYGVNS. The CDR3 length is 18 residues. Trimming removed 8 bases at V and 2 bases at J, with 27 bases between.

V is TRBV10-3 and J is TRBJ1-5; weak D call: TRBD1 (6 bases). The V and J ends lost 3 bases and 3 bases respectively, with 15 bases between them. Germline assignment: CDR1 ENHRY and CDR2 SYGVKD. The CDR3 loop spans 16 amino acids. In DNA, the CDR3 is TGTGCCATCAGTGACAGCTTGAGGGACACCAATCAGCCCCAGCATTTT. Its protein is CAISDSLRDTNQPQHF.

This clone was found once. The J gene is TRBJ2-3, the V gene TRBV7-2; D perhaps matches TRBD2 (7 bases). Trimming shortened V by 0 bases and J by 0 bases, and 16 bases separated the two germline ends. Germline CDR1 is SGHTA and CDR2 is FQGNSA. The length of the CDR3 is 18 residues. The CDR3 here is CASSLARGGGSSTDTQYF. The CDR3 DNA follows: TGTGCCAGCAGCTTAGCGAGAGGGGGGGGCTCAAGCACAGATACGCAGTATTTT.

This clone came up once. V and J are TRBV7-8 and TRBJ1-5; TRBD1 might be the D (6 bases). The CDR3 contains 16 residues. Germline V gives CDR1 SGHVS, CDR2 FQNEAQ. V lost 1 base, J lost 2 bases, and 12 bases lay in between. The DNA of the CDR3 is TGTGCCAGCAGCTTAGTGGCGGGGGGCGGCAATCAGCCCCAGCATTTT. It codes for CASSLVAGGGNQPQHF.

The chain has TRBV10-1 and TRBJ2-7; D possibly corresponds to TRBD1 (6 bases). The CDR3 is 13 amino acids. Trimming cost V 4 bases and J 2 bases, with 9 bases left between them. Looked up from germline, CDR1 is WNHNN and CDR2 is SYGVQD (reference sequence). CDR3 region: CASSGGPTYEQYF. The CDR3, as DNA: TGCGCCAGCAGTGGGGGGCCCACCTACGAGCAGTACTTC.

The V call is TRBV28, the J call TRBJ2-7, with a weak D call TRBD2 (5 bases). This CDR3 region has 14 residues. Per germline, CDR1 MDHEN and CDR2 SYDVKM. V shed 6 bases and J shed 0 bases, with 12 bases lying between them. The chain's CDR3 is CASSPGSFSYEQYF. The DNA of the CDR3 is TGTGCCAGCAGCCCTGGGAGCTTCTCCTACGAGCAGTACTTC. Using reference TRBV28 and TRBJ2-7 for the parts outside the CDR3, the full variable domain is DVKVTQSSRYLVKRTGEKVFLECVQDMDHENMFWYRQDPGLGLRLIYFSYDVKMKEKGDIPEGYSVSREKKERFSLILESASTNQTSMYLCASSPGSFSYEQYFGPGTRLTVT.

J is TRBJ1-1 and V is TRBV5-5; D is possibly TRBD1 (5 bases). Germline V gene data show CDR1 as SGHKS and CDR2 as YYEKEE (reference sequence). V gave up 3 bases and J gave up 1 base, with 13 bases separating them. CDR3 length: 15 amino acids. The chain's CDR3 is CASSSDSSRNTEAFF. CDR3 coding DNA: TGTGCCAGCAGCTCCGACAGCTCTCGGAACACTGAAGCTTTCTTT.

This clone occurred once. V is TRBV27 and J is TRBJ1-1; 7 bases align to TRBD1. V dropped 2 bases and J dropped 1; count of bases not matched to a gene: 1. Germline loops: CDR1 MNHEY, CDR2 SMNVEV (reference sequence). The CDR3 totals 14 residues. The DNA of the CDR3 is TGTGCCAGCAGTTTAGGACAGGAGAACACTGAAGCTTTCTTT. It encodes CASSLGQENTEAFF.

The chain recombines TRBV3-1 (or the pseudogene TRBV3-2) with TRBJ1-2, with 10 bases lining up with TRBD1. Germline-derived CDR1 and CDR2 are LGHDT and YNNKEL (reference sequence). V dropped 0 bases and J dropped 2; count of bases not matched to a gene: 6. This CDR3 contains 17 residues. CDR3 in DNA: TGTGCCAGCAGCCAAGAGGGACAGGGGTCTCTGAACTATGGCTACACCTTC. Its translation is CASSQEGQGSLNYGYTF.

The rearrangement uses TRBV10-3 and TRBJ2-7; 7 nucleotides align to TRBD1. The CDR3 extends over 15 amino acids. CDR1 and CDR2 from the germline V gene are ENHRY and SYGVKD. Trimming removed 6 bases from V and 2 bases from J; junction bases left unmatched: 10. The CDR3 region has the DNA TGTGCCATCAGACCCATGACGGGACAGACCTACGAGCAGTACTTC. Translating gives CAIRPMTGQTYEQYF.

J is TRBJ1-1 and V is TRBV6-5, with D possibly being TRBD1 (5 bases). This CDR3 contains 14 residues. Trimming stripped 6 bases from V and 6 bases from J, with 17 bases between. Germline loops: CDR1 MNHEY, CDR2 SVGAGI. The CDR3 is CASSLNQGYAEAFF. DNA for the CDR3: TGTGCCAGCAGCTTAAATCAGGGTTATGCTGAAGCTTTCTTT.

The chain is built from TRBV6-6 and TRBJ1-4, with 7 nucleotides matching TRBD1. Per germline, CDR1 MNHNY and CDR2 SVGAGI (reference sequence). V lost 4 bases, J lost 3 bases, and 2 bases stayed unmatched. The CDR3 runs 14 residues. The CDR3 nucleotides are TGTGCCAGCAGTTCGGGACAGCCTAATGAAAAACTGTTTTTT. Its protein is CASSSGQPNEKLFF.

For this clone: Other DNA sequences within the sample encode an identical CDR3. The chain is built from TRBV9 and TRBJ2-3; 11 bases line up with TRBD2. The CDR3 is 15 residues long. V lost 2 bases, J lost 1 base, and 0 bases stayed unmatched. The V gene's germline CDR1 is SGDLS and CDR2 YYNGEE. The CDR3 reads CASSVGLAGTDTQYF. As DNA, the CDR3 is TGTGCCAGCAGCGTGGGACTAGCGGGCACAGATACGCAGTATTTT.

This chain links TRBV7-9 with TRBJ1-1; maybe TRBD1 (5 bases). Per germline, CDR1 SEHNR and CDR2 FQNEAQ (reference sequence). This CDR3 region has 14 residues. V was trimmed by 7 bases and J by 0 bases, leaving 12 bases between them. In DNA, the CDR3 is TGTGCCAGCAACAAAAGGGGCATGAACACTGAAGCTTTCTTT. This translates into CASNKRGMNTEAFF.

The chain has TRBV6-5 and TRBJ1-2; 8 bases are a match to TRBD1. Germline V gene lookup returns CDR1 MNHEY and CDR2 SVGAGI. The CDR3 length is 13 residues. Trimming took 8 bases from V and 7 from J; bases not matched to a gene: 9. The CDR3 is CASGGQGRGGYTF. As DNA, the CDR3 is TGTGCCAGCGGAGGACAGGGCCGGGGTGGCTACACCTTC.

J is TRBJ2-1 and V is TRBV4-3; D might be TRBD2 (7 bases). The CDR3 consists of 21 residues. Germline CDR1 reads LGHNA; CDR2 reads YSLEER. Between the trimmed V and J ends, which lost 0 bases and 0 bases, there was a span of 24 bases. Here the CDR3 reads CASSQEIGGRLFPSSYNEQFF. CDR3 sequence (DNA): TGCGCCAGCAGCCAAGAGATCGGGGGGCGACTATTTCCGAGCTCCTACAATGAGCAGTTCTTC.

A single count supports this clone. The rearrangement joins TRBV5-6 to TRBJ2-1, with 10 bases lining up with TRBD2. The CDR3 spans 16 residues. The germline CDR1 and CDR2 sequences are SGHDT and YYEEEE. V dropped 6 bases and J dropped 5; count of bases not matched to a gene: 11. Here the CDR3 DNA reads TGTGCCAGCACCTTAATAGGACTAGCGGTTAACAATGAGCAGTTCTTC. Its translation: CASTLIGLAVNNEQFF. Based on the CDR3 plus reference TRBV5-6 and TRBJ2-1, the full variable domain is DAGVTQSPTHLIKTRGQQVTLRCSPKSGHDTVSWYQQALGQGPQFIFQYYEEEERQRGNFPDRFSGHQFPNYSSELNVNALLLGDSALYLCASTLIGLAVNNEQFFGPGTRLTVL.

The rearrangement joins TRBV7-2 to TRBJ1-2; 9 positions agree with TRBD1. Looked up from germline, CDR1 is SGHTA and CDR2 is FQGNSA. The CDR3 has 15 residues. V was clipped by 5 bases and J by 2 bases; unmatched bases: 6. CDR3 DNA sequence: TGTGCCAGCAGCCCAACGGGACAGGGCAACTATGGCTACACCTTC. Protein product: CASSPTGQGNYGYTF.

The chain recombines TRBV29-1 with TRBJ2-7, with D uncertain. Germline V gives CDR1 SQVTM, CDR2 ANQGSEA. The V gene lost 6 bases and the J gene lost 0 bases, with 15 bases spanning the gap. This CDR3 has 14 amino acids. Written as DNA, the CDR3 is TGCAGCGTCATTTCGGCGGTGAGCTCCTACGAGCAGTACTTC. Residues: CSVISAVSSYEQYF.

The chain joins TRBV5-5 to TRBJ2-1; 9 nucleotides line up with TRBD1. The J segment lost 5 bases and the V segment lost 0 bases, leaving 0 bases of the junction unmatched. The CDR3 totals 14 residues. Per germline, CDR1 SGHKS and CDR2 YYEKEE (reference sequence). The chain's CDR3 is CASSLGTGDNEQFF. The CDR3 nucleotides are TGTGCCAGCAGCTTGGGGACAGGGGACAATGAGCAGTTCTTC.

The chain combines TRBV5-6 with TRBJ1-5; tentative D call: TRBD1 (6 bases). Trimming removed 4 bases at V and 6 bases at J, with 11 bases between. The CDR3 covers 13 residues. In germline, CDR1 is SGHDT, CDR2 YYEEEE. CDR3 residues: CASSQDRSQPQHF. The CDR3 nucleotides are TGTGCCAGCAGCCAGGACAGATCTCAGCCCCAGCATTTT. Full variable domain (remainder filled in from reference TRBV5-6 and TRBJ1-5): DAGVTQSPTHLIKTRGQQVTLRCSPKSGHDTVSWYQQALGQGPQFIFQYYEEEERQRGNFPDRFSGHQFPNYSSELNVNALLLGDSALYLCASSQDRSQPQHFGDGTRLSIL.

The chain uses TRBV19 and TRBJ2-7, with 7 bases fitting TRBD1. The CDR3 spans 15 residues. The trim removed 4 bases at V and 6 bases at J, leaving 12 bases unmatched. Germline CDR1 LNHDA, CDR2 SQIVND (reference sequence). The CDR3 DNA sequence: TGTGCCAGTAGTACAAGAGGGGGCCTTACGTCCGAGCAGTACTTC. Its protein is CASSTRGGLTSEQYF.